This TCR beta chain was obtained from a study of blood T cells in healthy people across ages. J lost 6 bases, V lost 3 bases, and 8 bases had no gene match. The germline CDR1 and CDR2 sequences are LGHDT and YNNKEL (reference sequence). The CDR3 loop spans 16 amino acids. Only a few counts were recorded for this clonotype. The authors ran a second PCR of about 7 to 12 cycles using a sample-barcoded 5' primer and a J-beta primer mix. Via MiXCR, TCRdb re-called the 5' RACE reads, giving one row per CDR3 protein. The top ten clones hold 3.6% of a sample with 550,000 to 650,000 distinct CDR3 sequences, about 25% of them seen once. The same data also contributed to another study, on T cells of mothers and their children. From that study: Versus unrelated pairs, overlap was slightly higher in related mother-child pairs, without reaching significance.

The chain combines TRBV3-1 with TRBJ2-2; TRBD1 matches 9 bases. The sequencing input was blood. The sequence came from a boy aged 2 to 10 in good health. The CDR3 nucleotides are TGTGCCAGCAGCCAGACCGGGACAGGGTGGCCCGGGGAGCTGTTTTTT. It translates to CASSQTGTGWPGELFF.